The following is a T cell receptor beta chain sequence with its context. Germline loops: CDR1 LNHDA, CDR2 SQIVND (reference sequence). The length of the CDR3 is 16 residues. J gave up 6 bases and V 5 bases, and 13 bases lay outside the gene matches. Only in-frame clones appear in the TCRdb table, and some are missing; sequencing was by immunoSEQ multiplex PCR. The sample has some 2,000,000 clones, roughly 95% seen once. These data belong to a study of shared clonotypes between healthy human individuals. Selected positively for CCR7 and CD45RO-negative, naive CD8 cells excluded terminally differentiated effector memory CD45RA+ cells.

The source material was naive CD8+ T cells sorted from blood. The receptor comes from a man between 18 and 29 years old in good health. The chain carries TRBV19 and TRBJ1-2, with 9 bases lining up with TRBD1. CDR3 residues: CASSHDPGTGFNGYTF. CDR3 coding DNA: TGTGCCAGTAGTCACGATCCCGGGACAGGGTTCAATGGCTACACCTTC.